The 26 T cell receptor beta chains listed next were all sequenced from one sample in a study of cytomegalovirus exposure and HLA in healthy donors. PCR employed 60 Vbeta and 13 Jbeta primers. Libraries were prepared by immunoSEQ multiplex PCR; TCRdb keeps only in-frame clonotypes and omits some of them. Its clone listing holds tens of thousands of clones. The sample consisted of PBMCs. These receptors all stem from a man aged 40-49 years in good health and CMV-seronegative.

This chain joins TRBV6-1 and TRBJ2-1, with 11 bases matching TRBD2. The CDR3 covers 17 residues. Germline V lookup: CDR1 MNHNS, CDR2 SASEGT. The V and J ends lost 0 bases and 5 bases, in that order; junction bases with no gene match: 6. In DNA, the CDR3 is TGTGCCAGCAGTGAAGCAATCGGACTAGCGGGTAACAATGAGCAGTTCTTC. Amino acid sequence: CASSEAIGLAGNNEQFF.

The chain joins TRBV25-1 to TRBJ1-1, with 8 bases fitting TRBD1. Per germline, CDR1 MGHDK and CDR2 SYGVNS. The V segment lost 6 bases and the J segment 4 bases; nucleotides outside the gene matches: 7. CDR3 length: 14 amino acids. DNA of the CDR3: TGTGCCAGCAGCAACGTAACAGGGGGCACTGAAGCTTTCTTT. This sequence encodes CASSNVTGGTEAFF.

Its frequency marks this clone as medium-sized. The chain uses TRBV7-3 and TRBJ1-1; weak D call: TRBD1 (6 bases). This CDR3 comprises 13 residues. V was shortened by 5 bases and J by 2 bases, with 9 bases between the two germline ends. Per the germline V gene, CDR1 is SGHTA and CDR2 is FQGTGA. CDR3 sequence: CASSKGHNTEAFF. The CDR3 DNA is TGTGCCAGCAGCAAGGGACACAACACTGAAGCTTTCTTT.

This sequence joins TRBV19 and TRBJ1-1; tentatively, D is TRBD1 (5 bases). The germline V gene has CDR1 LNHDA and CDR2 SQIVND (reference sequence). This CDR3 spans 13 amino acids. The V end lost 5 bases, the J end lost 0 bases, and 7 bases lay between the germline ends. CDR3 sequence reads: CASSRGVNTEAFF. CDR3 bases: TGTGCCAGTAGTCGGGGGGTGAACACTGAAGCTTTCTTT.

The chain uses TRBV5-1 and TRBJ2-3, with D possibly TRBD1 on 6 matching bases. Germline CDR1 SGHRS, CDR2 YFSETQ. This CDR3 is built from 13 residues. The V and J ends lost 6 bases and 1 base respectively, with 9 bases between them. For the CDR3, the DNA is TGCGCCAGCATGTACAGGGGCACAGATACGCAGTATTTT. This translates into CASMYRGTDTQYF.

The rearrangement links TRBV14 to TRBJ1-1, with 10 bases that match TRBD1. The CDR3 runs 17 residues. Germline V lookup: CDR1 SGHDN, CDR2 FVKESK. The junction had 6 bases not matched to a gene; V was cut back by 2 bases and J by 0 bases. The CDR3 sequence: CASSQLGQGVLNTEAFF. For the CDR3, the DNA is TGTGCCAGCAGCCAACTAGGACAGGGGGTGTTGAACACTGAAGCTTTCTTT.

Comments on this clone: The sample has other DNA sequences that encode this CDR3 too. The chain recombines TRBV4-1 with TRBJ2-7, with 7 bases matching TRBD1. The germline gives CDR1 MGHRA, CDR2 YSYEKL. Germline trimming cut 0 bases from V and 4 bases from J; bases unmatched to any gene: 15. The CDR3 extends over 18 amino acids. CDR3 sequence (DNA): TGCGCCAGCAGCCAAGATGATGGTGGGTCAAACAGGGGTTACGAGCAGTACTTC. It encodes CASSQDDGGSNRGYEQYF.

This chain connects TRBV9 to TRBJ1-1, with 9 bases lining up with TRBD1. V shed 4 bases, J shed 3 bases, and the junction held 7 bases outside the gene matches. Germline loops: CDR1 SGDLS, CDR2 YYNGEE. The CDR3 has 15 residues. CDR3 sequence reads: CASSSGTGWYTEAFF. The CDR3 DNA reads as TGTGCCAGCAGCTCAGGGACAGGGTGGTACACTGAAGCTTTCTTT. The full variable domain, completed using reference TRBV9 and TRBJ1-1, is DSGVTQTPKHLITATGQRVTLRCSPRSGDLSVYWYQQSLDQGLQFLIQYYNGEERAKGNILERFSAQQFPDLHSELNLSSLELGDSALYFCASSSGTGWYTEAFFGQGTRLTVV.

The chain links TRBV28 to TRBJ2-2; 11 bases match TRBD1. Trimming took 6 bases from V and 4 from J; bases not matched to a gene: 4. CDR3 size: 15 residues. CDR1 is MDHEN, CDR2 SYDVKM, per germline. CDR3 in amino acids: CASRGQGVGTGELFF. The CDR3 DNA sequence: TGTGCCAGCAGGGGACAGGGGGTAGGCACCGGGGAGCTGTTTTTT. The whole variable domain, filled in from reference TRBV28 and TRBJ2-2, reads DVKVTQSSRYLVKRTGEKVFLECVQDMDHENMFWYRQDPGLGLRLIYFSYDVKMKEKGDIPEGYSVSREKKERFSLILESASTNQTSMYLCASRGQGVGTGELFFGEGSRLTVL.

The chain couples TRBV5-1 to TRBJ1-2; 8 bases fit TRBD1. The CDR3 is made up of 15 amino acids. V gave up 3 bases and J gave up 6 bases; unmatched junction bases: 10. The V gene's germline CDR1 is SGHRS and CDR2 YFSETQ. This CDR3 reads CASSSQGAFLHGYTF. In DNA form, the CDR3 reads TGCGCCAGCAGCTCCCAGGGGGCATTCCTCCATGGCTACACCTTC.

This chain links TRBV4-2 with TRBJ2-7; 7 positions agree with TRBD2. Germline loops: CDR1 LGHNA, CDR2 YNFKEQ. The CDR3 is made up of 16 amino acids. V lost 4 bases to trimming and J lost 3 bases; unmatched junction nucleotides: 12. The CDR3 region is CASSPTEAGSHYEQYF. The CDR3 coding sequence is TGTGCCAGCAGCCCCACTGAAGCGGGGTCCCACTACGAGCAGTACTTC.

The chain combines TRBV7-8 with TRBJ2-7; D possibly corresponds to TRBD1 (6 bases). Trimming pared 5 bases from V and 0 bases from J, leaving 26 bases between. This CDR3 has 19 amino acids. In germline, CDR1 is SGHVS, CDR2 FQNEAQ. CDR3 coding DNA: TGTGCCAGCAGCACTCTCCTACCGTTTCGGGACACTCGCTCCTACGAGCAGTACTTC. Translating gives CASSTLLPFRDTRSYEQYF.

The chain combines TRBV9 with TRBJ2-3; 9 bases map to TRBD2. The CDR3 is made up of 17 amino acids. CDR1 and CDR2 (germline): SGDLS, YYNGEE. The junction had 11 bases not matched to a gene; V was cut back by 4 bases and J by 2 bases. The CDR3 spells CASSIQGRGGATDTQYF. The CDR3 region has the DNA TGTGCCAGCAGCATCCAAGGGCGCGGGGGGGCCACAGATACGCAGTATTTT.

The chain is built from TRBV2 and TRBJ1-3; 8 bases are a match to TRBD1. In germline, CDR1 is SNHLY, CDR2 FYNNEI. J was trimmed by 6 bases and V by 6 bases; bases with no gene match: 13. The length of the CDR3 is 16 residues. For the CDR3, the DNA is TGTGCCAGCAGCGGAACCCTACAGGGACAGGAAAACACCATATATTTT. Encoded protein: CASSGTLQGQENTIYF.

Points on this clone: In the same sample, other DNA sequences code for this CDR3. The chain couples TRBV5-1 to TRBJ2-3; 10 bases align to TRBD2. CDR1 SGHRS and CDR2 YFSETQ come from the germline V gene. This CDR3 contains 14 residues. The trim removed 1 base at V and 9 bases at J, leaving 5 bases unmatched. CDR3 sequence (DNA): TGCGCCAGCAGCTTGTCCAGCGGGGGGGCCACGCAGTATTTT. The encoded protein is CASSLSSGGATQYF.

The rearrangement uses TRBV5-6 and TRBJ1-1, with TRBD1 matching 8 bases. Germline CDR1 reads SGHDT; CDR2 reads YYEEEE. J was trimmed by 4 bases and V by 2 bases; bases with no gene match: 7. The CDR3 spans 15 residues. The CDR3, as DNA: TGTGCCAGCAGCTTAAGGACAGGGAGAGGCACTGAAGCTTTCTTT. Its protein product is CASSLRTGRGTEAFF.

The chain combines TRBV19 with TRBJ1-5; D not certain. This CDR3 has 15 residues. Germline CDR1 is LNHDA and CDR2 is SQIVND (reference sequence). Trimming pared 7 bases from V and 4 bases from J, leaving 17 bases between. The CDR3 loop reads CASTPARELNQPQHF. As DNA, the CDR3 is TGTGCCAGTACCCCGGCTAGGGAGTTAAATCAGCCCCAGCATTTT.

The CDR3 DNA reads TGTGCCAGCAGCGTAGTGGGCTCAGCTCCCACAGATACGCAGTATTTT. Translating gives CASSVVGSAPTDTQYF. The chain carries TRBV9 and TRBJ2-3, with D unclear. CDR1 SGDLS and CDR2 YYNGEE come from the germline V gene. Trimming shortened V by 0 bases and J by 2 bases, and 13 bases separated the two germline ends. The CDR3 is 16 amino acids.

CDR3 DNA sequence: TGTGCCAGCAGCTCCTTGACTAGCGGGGAAAAGGAGCAGTTCTTC. Translating it yields CASSSLTSGEKEQFF. This chain connects TRBV7-2 to TRBJ2-1; 11 bases map to TRBD2. V lost 4 bases to trimming and J lost 10 bases; unmatched junction nucleotides: 9. Germline CDR1 SGHTA, CDR2 FQGNSA. CDR3 length: 15 residues.

The chain is built from TRBV27 and TRBJ2-5; 7 bases map to TRBD1. The J call may be wrong; the DNA end is better matched by TRBJ2-7. The CDR3 contains 13 residues. Per germline, CDR1 MNHEY and CDR2 SMNVEV (reference sequence). CDR3 DNA: TGTGCCAGCAGCCCAGGGGGCTCCTACGAGCAGTACTTC. This translates into CASSPGGSYEQYF.

The chain uses TRBV27 and TRBJ2-1, with TRBD1 matching 9 bases. The CDR3 has 17 amino acids. Losses at the gene ends were 5 bases for V and 8 bases for J; bases not matched to a gene: 16. From germline, CDR1 is MNHEY and CDR2 SMNVEV (reference sequence). The DNA of the CDR3 is TGTGCCAGCAGTGCCCTAAGAACCGGGACAGGGAGGGATGAGCAGTTCTTC. It codes for CASSALRTGTGRDEQFF.

The chain couples TRBV5-8 to TRBJ1-5; D is unresolved. Germline CDR1 and CDR2: SGHTS and YDEGEE. This CDR3 spans 16 amino acids. Trimming took 0 bases from V and 1 from J, leaving 11 bases between them. The chain's CDR3 is CASSLAPGFSNQPQHF. Written as DNA, the CDR3 is TGTGCCAGCAGCTTGGCGCCGGGGTTCAGCAATCAGCCCCAGCATTTT.

The chain employs TRBV7-9 and TRBJ1-6; weak D call: TRBD1 (5 bases). V was pared by 1 base and J by 6 bases, with 7 bases between. The CDR3 has 14 amino acids. Germline V gene lookup returns CDR1 SEHNR and CDR2 FQNEAQ (reference sequence). The CDR3 DNA reads TGTGCCAGCAGCTTAGAAGGGGTTAATTCACCCCTCCACTTT. Amino acids: CASSLEGVNSPLHF.

The chain has TRBV7-2 and TRBJ2-1, with 9 bases fitting TRBD2. This CDR3 is built from 16 residues. Germline values: CDR1 SGHTA, CDR2 FQGNSA. Losses at the gene ends were 5 bases for V and 3 bases for J; bases not matched to a gene: 8. The CDR3 region has the DNA TGTGCCAGCAGCCCAATAGCGGGGGCGGACTACAATGAGCAGTTCTTC. Its translation is CASSPIAGADYNEQFF.

The chain recombines TRBV6-6 with TRBJ2-7, with D uncertain. Trimming took off 4 bases at V and 2 bases at J, with 9 bases between the two ends. The CDR3 is 13 amino acids. Germline V CDR1 and CDR2: MNHNY, SVGAGI (reference sequence). In nucleotides, the CDR3 is TGTGCCAGCAGTTCAACAGAGACCTACGAGCAGTACTTC. It translates to CASSSTETYEQYF.

This chain connects TRBV7-8 to TRBJ2-3; 7 nucleotides match TRBD1. Per the germline V gene, CDR1 is SGHVS and CDR2 is FQNEAQ. Germline trimming cut 2 bases from V and 4 bases from J; bases unmatched to any gene: 6. The CDR3 loop spans 15 amino acids. The CDR3 coding sequence is TGTGCCAGCAGCTTAAGCGGACAGGACGCAGATACGCAGTATTTT. Amino acid sequence: CASSLSGQDADTQYF.